This T cell receptor (beta chain) was recorded in a study of shared clonotypes between healthy human individuals. As for the study in general: Per-donor plates numbered three CD4 naive, three CD4 memory, two CD8 naive and one CD8 memory. Broader study findings: Non-shared clonotypes showed lower generation probabilities than clonotypes common to all four donors.

Germline lookup yields CDR1 SGHDT and CDR2 YYEEEE. This CDR3 has 13 residues. V lost 4 bases and J 1 base, leaving 8 bases between the germline ends. With regard to this clone: The antigen is not known.

The assay ran at deep level. Under the authors' procedure: Filtering differed for immunoSEQ, which gave only junction sequences without quality scores. Produced via immunoSEQ multiplex PCR; TCRdb's table is partial and in-frame only. V, J and clone size are those of that table, while D and trimming were read from the DNA. The sample lists approximately 100,000 clones, 68% occurring once. This receptor was taken from a woman between 25 and 40 years old in good health. Sequenced sample: memory CD8+ T cells sorted from blood. Sample subset: CD45RO+ cells pooled with CCR7-negative TemRA cells. The chain employs TRBV5-6 and TRBJ1-1, with D possibly matching TRBD1 (6 bases). CDR3 DNA: TGTGCCAGCAGCCTACAGGGGAACACTGAAGCTTTCTTT. Its protein is CASSLQGNTEAFF.